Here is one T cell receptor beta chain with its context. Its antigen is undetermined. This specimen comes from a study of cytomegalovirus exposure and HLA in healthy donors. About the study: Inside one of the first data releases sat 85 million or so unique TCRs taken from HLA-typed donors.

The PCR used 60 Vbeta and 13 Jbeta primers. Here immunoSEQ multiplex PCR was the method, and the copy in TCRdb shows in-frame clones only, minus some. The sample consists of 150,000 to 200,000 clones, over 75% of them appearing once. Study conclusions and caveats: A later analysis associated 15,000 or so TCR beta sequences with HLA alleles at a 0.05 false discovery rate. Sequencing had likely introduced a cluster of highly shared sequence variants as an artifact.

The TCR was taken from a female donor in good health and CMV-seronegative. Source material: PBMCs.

The CDR3 loop reads CASSPILAGSGEQYF. The CDR3 nucleotides read TGTGCCAGCAGCCCTATCCTAGCGGGATCTGGCGAGCAGTACTTC. This rearrangement joins TRBV14 to TRBJ2-5; 9 bases are a match to TRBD2. The J call may be incorrect, as the DNA end agrees better with TRBJ2-7. CDR3 length equals 15 residues. Germline CDR1 is SGHDN and CDR2 is FVKESK.